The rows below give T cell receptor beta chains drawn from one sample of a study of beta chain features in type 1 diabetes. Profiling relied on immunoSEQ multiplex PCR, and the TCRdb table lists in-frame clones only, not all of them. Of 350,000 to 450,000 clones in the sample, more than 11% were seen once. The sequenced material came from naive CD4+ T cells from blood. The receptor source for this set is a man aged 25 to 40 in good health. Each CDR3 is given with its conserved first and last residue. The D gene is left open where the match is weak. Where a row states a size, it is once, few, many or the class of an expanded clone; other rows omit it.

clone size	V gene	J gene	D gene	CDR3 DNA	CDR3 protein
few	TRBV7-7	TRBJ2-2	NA	TGTGCTAGCAGCCCCGGGCTCACCGGGGAGCTGTTTTTT	CASSPGLTGELFF
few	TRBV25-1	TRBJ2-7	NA	TGTGCCAGCAGTGGGGGTCAGGGTCAATCCTCCTACGAGCAGTACTTC	CASSGGQGQSSYEQYF
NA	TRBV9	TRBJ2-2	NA	TGTGCCAGCAGCGTAGGGACAGCCGGGGAGCTGTTTTTT	CASSVGTAGELFF
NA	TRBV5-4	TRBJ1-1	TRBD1	TGTGCCAGCAGCCCGACACAGGGGGCCGGGACTGAAGCTTTCTTT	CASSPTQGAGTEAFF
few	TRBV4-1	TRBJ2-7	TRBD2	TGCGCCAGCAGCCAAGAAGGTACGCGGGGGAGATACGAGCAGTACTTC	CASSQEGTRGRYEQYF
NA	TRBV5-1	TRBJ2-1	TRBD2	TGCGCCAGCACCCCAAGTAGCGGGAATTACAATGAGCAGTTCTTC	CASTPSSGNYNEQFF
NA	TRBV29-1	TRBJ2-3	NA	TGCAGCTCCGAGGGCGGGTTAGATACGCAGTATTTT	CSSEGGLDTQYF
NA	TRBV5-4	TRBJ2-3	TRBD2	TGTGCCAGCAGCCTACTTAGCGGGGCGTACACAGATACGCAGTATTTT	CASSLLSGAYTDTQYF
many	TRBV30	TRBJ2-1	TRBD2	TGTGCCTGGAGCCTGCTGGCGGGAGGGCCGGGTGAGCAGTTCTTC	CAWSLLAGGPGEQFF
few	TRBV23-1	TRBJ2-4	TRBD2	TGCGCCAGCAGTCTGCCTACCGGGACTAGCGGGGAGGGTGGCAAAAACATTCAGTACTTC	CASSLPTGTSGEGGKNIQYF
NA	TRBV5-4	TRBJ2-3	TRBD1	TGTGCCAGCACCTCCGGGACAGGGTGGACAGATACGCAGTATTTT	CASTSGTGWTDTQYF
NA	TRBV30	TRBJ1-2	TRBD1	TGTGCCTGGAGTACCCAAACAGGGGCACACTATGGCTACACCTTC	CAWSTQTGAHYGYTF
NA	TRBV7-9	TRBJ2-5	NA	TGTGCCAGCAGGCGGGACCGATTGGGCCCGGAGACCCAGTACTTC	CASRRDRLGPETQYF
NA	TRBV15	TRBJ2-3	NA	TGTGCCACCAGCCATTCTGACAGACAAAGTGTAACAGATACGCAGTATTTT	CATSHSDRQSVTDTQYF
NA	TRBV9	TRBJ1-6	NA	TGTGCCAGCAGCGTAATGGACACCTCGGGGAATTCACCCCTCCACTTT	CASSVMDTSGNSPLHF
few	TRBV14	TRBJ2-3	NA	TGTGCCAGCAGCCCAGGTGGGACAACTACAGATACGCAGTATTTT	CASSPGGTTTDTQYF